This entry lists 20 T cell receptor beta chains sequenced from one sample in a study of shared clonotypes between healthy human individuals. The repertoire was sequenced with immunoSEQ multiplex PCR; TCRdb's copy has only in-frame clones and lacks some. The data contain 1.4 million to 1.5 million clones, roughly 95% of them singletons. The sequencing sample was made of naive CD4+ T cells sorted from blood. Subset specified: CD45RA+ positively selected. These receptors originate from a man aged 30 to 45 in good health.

CDR3 sequence (DNA): TGTGCCAGCAGCGTACTAGACCGAGTGCTGAACACCGGGGAGCTGTTTTTT. Amino acid sequence: CASSVLDRVLNTGELFF. V gene TRBV9 combines with J gene TRBJ2-2; D ambiguous. Trimming shortened V by 1 base and J by 1 base, and 14 bases separated the two germline ends. The CDR3 spans 17 residues. The V gene's germline CDR1 is SGDLS and CDR2 YYNGEE.

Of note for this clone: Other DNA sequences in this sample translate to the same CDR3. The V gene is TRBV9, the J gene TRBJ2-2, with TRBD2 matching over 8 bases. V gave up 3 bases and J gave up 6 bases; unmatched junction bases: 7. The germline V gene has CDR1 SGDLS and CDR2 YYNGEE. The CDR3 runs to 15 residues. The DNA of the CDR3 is TGTGCCAGCAGCGGAGAGGGACTAGGTGCCGGGGAGCTGTTTTTT. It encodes CASSGEGLGAGELFF. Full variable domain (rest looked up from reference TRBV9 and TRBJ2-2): DSGVTQTPKHLITATGQRVTLRCSPRSGDLSVYWYQQSLDQGLQFLIQYYNGEERAKGNILERFSAQQFPDLHSELNLSSLELGDSALYFCASSGEGLGAGELFFGEGSRLTVL.

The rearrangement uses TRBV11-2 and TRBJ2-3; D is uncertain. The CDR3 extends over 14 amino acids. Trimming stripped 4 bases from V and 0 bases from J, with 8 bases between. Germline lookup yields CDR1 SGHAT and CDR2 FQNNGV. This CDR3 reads CASSYSVSTDTQYF. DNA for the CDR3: TGTGCCAGCAGCTATTCAGTGAGCACAGATACGCAGTATTTT.

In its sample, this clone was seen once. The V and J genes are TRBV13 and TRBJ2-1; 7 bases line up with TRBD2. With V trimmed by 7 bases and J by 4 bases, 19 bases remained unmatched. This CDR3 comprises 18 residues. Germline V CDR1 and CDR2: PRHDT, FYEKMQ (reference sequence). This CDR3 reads CASTQYIGRKLAYNEQFF. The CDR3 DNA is TGTGCCAGCACCCAATATATCGGACGAAAACTAGCGTACAATGAGCAGTTCTTC. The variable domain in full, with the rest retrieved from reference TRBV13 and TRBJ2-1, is AAGVIQSPRHLIKEKRETATLKCYPIPRHDTVYWYQQGPGQDPQFLISFYEKMQSDKGSIPDRFSAQQFSDYHSELNMSSLELGDSALYFCASTQYIGRKLAYNEQFFGPGTRLTVL.

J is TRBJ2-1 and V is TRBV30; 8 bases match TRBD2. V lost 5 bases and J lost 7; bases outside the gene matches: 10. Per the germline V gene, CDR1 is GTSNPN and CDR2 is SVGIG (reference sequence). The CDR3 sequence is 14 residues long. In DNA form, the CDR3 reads TGTGCCTGGGGTCTTCGCGGGAGGTTTAATGAGCAGTTCTTC. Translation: CAWGLRGRFNEQFF.

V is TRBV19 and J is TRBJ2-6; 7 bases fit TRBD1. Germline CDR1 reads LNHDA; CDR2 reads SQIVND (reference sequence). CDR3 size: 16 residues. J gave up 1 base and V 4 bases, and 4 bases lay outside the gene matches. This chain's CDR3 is CASSTRQGSGANVLTF. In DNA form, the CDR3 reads TGTGCCAGTAGTACCCGACAGGGATCTGGGGCCAACGTCCTGACTTTC. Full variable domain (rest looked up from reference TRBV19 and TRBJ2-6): DGGITQSPKYLFRKEGQNVTLSCEQNLNHDAMYWYRQDPGQGLRLIYYSQIVNDFQKGDIAEGYSVSREKKESFPLTVTSAQKNPTAFYLCASSTRQGSGANVLTFGAGSRLTVL.

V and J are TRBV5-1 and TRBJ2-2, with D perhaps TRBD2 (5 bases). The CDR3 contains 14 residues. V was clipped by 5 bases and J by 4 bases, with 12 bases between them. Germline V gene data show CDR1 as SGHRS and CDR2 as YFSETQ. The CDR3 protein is CASSGREITGELFF. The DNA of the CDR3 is TGCGCCAGCAGTGGACGGGAAATCACCGGGGAGCTGTTTTTT. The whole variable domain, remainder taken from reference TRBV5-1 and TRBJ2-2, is KAGVTQTPRYLIKTRGQQVTLSCSPISGHRSVSWYQQTPGQGLQFLFEYFSETQRNKGNFPGRFSGRQFSNSRSEMNVSTLELGDSALYLCASSGREITGELFFGEGSRLTVL.

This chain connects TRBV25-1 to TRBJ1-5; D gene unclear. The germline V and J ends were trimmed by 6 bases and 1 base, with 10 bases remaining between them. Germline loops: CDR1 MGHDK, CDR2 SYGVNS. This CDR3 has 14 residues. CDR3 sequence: CASSAGSSNQPQHF. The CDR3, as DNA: TGTGCCAGCAGCGCGGGCTCAAGCAATCAGCCCCAGCATTTT.

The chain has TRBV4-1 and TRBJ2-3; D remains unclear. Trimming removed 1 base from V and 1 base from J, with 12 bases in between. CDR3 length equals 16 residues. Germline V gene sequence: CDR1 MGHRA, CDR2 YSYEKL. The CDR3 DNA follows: TGCGCCAGCAGCCAAGGAATCGGTAGGGGCACAGATACGCAGTATTTT. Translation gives CASSQGIGRGTDTQYF.

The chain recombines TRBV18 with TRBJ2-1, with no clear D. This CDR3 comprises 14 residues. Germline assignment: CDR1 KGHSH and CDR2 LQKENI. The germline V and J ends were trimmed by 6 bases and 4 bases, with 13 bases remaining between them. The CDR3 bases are TGTGCCAGCTCGCGGAGTATTCTTTACAATGAGCAGTTCTTC. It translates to CASSRSILYNEQFF.

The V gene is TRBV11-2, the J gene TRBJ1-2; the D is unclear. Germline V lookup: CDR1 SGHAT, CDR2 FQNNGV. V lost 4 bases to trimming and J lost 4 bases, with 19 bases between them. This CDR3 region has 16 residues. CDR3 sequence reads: CASSSLYKGSSYGYTF. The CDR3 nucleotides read TGTGCCAGCAGCTCCCTCTACAAAGGCAGCTCCTATGGCTACACCTTC.

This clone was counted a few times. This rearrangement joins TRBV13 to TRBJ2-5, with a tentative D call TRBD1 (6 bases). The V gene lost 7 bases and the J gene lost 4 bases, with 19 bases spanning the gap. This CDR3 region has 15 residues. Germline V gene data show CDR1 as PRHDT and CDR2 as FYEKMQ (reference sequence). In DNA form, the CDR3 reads TGTGCCAGCATCCGACAGGACCGGGCGGGAGAGACCCAGTACTTC. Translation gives CASIRQDRAGETQYF.

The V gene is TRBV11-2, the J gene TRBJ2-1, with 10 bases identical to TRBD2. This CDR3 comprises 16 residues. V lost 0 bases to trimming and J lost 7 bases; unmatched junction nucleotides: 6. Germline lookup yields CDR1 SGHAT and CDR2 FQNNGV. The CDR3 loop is CASSLERAGGPNEQFF. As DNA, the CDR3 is TGTGCCAGCAGCTTAGAGCGAGCGGGAGGGCCGAATGAGCAGTTCTTC.

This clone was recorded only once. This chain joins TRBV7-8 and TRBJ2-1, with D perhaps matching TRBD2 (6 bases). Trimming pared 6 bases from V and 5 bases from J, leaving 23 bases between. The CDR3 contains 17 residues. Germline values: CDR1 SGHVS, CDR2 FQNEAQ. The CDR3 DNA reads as TGTGCCAGCAGACGTCGATTCGGGGAGGTAGCCGACAATGAGCAGTTCTTC. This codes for CASRRRFGEVADNEQFF.

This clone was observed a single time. For the CDR3, the DNA is TGTGCCAGCAGCCGACAGGGACGGCTCACCACTGAAGCTTTCTTT. Translation: CASSRQGRLTTEAFF. The chain recombines TRBV7-9 with TRBJ1-1; 7 nucleotides agree with TRBD1. V shed 5 bases and J 4 bases; nucleotides not matched to a gene: 10. Germline V gene data show CDR1 as SEHNR and CDR2 as FQNEAQ (reference sequence). The CDR3 runs 15 residues.

CDR3 sequence: CASSSGPENTEAFF. DNA of the CDR3: TGTGCCAGCAGCTCCGGGCCAGAGAACACTGAAGCTTTCTTT. The chain has TRBV7-6 and TRBJ1-1; D not resolved. There are 14 residues in the CDR3. The germline V and J ends were trimmed by 4 bases and 1 base, with 10 bases remaining between them. Germline assignment: CDR1 SGHVS and CDR2 FNYEAQ.

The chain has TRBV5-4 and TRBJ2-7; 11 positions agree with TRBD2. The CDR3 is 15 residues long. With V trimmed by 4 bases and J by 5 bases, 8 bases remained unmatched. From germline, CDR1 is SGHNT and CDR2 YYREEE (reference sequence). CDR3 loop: CASSNSGRVDDEQYF. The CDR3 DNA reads TGTGCCAGCAGCAATAGCGGGAGGGTAGATGACGAGCAGTACTTC.

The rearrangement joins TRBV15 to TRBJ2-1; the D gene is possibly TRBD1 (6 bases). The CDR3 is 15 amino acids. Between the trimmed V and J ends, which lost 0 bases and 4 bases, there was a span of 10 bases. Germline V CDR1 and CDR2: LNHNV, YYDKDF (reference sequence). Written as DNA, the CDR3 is TGTGCCACCAGCAGAGACGGACAGCATTACAATGAGCAGTTCTTC. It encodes CATSRDGQHYNEQFF.

The CDR3 protein is CASSPVSGEPYGYTF. DNA for the CDR3: TGTGCCAGCAGCCCCGTTTCGGGGGAACCCTATGGCTACACCTTC. The rearrangement uses TRBV6-6 and TRBJ1-2, with D maybe TRBD1 (5 bases). Trimming pared 6 bases from V and 4 bases from J, leaving 18 bases between. The CDR3 sequence is 15 residues long. Germline V gene sequence: CDR1 MNHNY, CDR2 SVGAGI (reference sequence).

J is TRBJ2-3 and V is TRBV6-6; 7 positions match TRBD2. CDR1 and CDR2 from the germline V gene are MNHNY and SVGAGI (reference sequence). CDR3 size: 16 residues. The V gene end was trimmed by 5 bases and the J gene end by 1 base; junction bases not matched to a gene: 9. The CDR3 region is CASSIRGVRGTDTQYF. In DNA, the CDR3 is TGTGCCAGCAGTATCCGGGGGGTGAGGGGCACAGATACGCAGTATTTT.